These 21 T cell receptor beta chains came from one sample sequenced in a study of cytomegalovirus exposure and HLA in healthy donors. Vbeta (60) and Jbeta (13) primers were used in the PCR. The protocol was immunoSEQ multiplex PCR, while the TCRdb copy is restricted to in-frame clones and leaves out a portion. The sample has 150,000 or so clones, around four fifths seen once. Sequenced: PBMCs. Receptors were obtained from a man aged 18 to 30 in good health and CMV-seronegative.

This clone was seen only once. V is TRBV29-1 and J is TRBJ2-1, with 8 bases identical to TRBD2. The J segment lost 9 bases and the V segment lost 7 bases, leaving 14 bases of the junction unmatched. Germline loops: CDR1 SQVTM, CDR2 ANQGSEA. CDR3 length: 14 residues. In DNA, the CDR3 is TGCAGCGAAAGCGGGAGTAGACCGACGGGTGAGCAGTTCTTC. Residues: CSESGSRPTGEQFF.

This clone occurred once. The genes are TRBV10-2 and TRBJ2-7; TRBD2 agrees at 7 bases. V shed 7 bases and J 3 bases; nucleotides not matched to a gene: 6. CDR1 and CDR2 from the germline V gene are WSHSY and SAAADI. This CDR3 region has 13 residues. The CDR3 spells CASKASGGYEQYF. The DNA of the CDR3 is TGCGCCAGCAAGGCTAGCGGAGGCTACGAGCAGTACTTC.

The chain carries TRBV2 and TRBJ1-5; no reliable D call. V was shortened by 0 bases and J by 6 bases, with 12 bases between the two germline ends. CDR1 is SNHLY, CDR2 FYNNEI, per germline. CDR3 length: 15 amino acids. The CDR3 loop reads CASSEATGKSQPQHF. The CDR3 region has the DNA TGTGCCAGCAGTGAAGCGACGGGTAAGAGTCAGCCCCAGCATTTT. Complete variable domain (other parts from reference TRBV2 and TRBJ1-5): EPEVTQTPSHQVTQMGQEVILRCVPISNHLYFYWYRQILGQKVEFLVSFYNNEISEKSEIFDDQFSVERPDGSNFTLKIRSTKLEDSAMYFCASSEATGKSQPQHFGDGTRLSIL.

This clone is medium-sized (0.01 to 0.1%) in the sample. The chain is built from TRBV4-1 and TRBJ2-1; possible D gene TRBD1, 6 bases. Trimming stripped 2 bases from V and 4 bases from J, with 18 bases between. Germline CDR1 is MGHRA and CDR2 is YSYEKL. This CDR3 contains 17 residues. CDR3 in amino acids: CASSQYIQGATYNEQFF. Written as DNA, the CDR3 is TGCGCCAGCAGCCAATATATACAGGGTGCTACTTACAATGAGCAGTTCTTC.

The CDR3 DNA reads as TGTGCCATCAGTGATTCCACGGGTGTCGATGGCTACACCTTC. Encoded protein: CAISDSTGVDGYTF. The gene calls are TRBV10-3 and TRBJ1-2; D is unresolved. V lost 3 bases to trimming and J lost 6 bases, with 14 bases between them. Looked up from germline, CDR1 is ENHRY and CDR2 is SYGVKD. The CDR3 covers 14 residues.

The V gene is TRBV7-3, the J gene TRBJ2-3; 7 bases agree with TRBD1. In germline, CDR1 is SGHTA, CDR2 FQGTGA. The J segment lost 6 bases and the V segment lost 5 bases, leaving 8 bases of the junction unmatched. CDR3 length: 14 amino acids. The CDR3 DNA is TGTGCCAGCAGCCTCGCAGGGGGAGTGGATACGCAGTATTTT. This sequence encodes CASSLAGGVDTQYF.

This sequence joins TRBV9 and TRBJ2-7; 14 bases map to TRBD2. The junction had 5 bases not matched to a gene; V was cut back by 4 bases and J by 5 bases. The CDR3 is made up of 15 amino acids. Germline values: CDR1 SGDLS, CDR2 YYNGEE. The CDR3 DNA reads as TGTGCCAGCAGCTATCGACTAGCGGGAGGGCACGAGCAGTACTTC. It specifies CASSYRLAGGHEQYF.

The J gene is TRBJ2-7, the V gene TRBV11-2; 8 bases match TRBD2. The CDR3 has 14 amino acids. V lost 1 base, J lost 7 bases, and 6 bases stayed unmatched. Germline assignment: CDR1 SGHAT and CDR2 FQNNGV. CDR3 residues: CASSLGQRESEQYF. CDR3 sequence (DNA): TGTGCCAGCAGCTTAGGCCAGCGGGAGAGTGAGCAGTACTTC.

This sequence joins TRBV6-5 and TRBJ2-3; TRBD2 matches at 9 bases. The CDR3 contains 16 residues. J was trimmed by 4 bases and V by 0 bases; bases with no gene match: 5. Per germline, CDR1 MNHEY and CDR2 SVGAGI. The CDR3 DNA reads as TGTGCCAGCAGTTACTCGGCGGGGGGGGAATCAGATACGCAGTATTTT. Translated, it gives CASSYSAGGESDTQYF.

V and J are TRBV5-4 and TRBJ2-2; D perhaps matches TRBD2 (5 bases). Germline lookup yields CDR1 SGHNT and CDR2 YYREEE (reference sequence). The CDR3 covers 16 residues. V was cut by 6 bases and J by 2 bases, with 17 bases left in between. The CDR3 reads CASTPASQYNTGELFF. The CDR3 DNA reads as TGTGCCAGCACCCCGGCTAGCCAATACAACACCGGGGAGCTGTTTTTT.

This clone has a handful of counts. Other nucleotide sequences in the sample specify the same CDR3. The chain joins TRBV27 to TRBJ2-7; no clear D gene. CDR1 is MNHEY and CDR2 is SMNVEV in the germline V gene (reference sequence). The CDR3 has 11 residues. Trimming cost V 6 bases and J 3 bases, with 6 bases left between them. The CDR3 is CASSSGYEQYF. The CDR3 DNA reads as TGTGCCAGCAGCTCCGGCTACGAGCAGTACTTC.

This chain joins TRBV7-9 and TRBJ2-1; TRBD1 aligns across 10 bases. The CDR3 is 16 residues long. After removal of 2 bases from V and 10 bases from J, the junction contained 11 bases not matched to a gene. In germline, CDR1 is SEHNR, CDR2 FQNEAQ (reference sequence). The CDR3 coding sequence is TGTGCCAGCAGCTTACGGGACAGGGGCGGCCTCCCCGAGCAGTTCTTC. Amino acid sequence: CASSLRDRGGLPEQFF.

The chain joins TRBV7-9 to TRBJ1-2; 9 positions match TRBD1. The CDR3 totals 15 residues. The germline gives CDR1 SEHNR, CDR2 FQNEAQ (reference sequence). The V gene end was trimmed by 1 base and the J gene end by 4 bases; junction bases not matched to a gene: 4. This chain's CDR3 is CASSLEQGAAYGYTF. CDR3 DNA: TGTGCCAGCAGCTTAGAACAGGGGGCTGCCTATGGCTACACCTTC. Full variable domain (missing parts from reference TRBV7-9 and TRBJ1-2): DTGVSQNPRHKITKRGQNVTFRCDPISEHNRLYWYRQTLGQGPEFLTYFQNEAQLEKSRLLSDRFSAERPKGSFSTLEIQRTEQGDSAMYLCASSLEQGAAYGYTFGSGTRLTVV.

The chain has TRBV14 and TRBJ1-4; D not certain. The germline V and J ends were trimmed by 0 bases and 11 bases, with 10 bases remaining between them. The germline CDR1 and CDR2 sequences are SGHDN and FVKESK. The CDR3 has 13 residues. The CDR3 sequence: CASSQEIGEKLFF. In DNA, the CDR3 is TGTGCCAGCAGCCAAGAAATCGGAGAGAAACTGTTTTTT.

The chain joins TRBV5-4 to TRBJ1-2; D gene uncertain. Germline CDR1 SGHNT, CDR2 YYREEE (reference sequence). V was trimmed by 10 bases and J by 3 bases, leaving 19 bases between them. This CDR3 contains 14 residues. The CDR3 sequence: CAGTDRRQDYGYTF. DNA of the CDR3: TGTGCCGGCACAGATAGAAGGCAGGACTATGGCTACACCTTC.

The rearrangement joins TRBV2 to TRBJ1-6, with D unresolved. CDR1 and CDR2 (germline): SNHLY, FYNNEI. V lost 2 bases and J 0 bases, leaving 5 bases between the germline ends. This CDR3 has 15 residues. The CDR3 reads CASSESPSYNSPLHF. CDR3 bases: TGTGCCAGCAGTGAAAGCCCCTCCTATAATTCACCCCTCCACTTT.

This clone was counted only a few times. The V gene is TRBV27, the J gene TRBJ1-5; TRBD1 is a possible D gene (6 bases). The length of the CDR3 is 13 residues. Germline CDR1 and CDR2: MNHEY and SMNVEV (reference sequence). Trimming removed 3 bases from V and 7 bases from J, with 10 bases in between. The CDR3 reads CASSLTGGQPQHF. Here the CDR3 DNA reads TGTGCCAGCAGTTTGACAGGCGGGCAGCCCCAGCATTTT.

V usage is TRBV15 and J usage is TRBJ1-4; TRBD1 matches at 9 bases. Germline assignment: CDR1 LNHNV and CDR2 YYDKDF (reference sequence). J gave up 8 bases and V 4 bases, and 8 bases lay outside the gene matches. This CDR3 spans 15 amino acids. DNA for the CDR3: TGTGCCACCAGCACTAAGACAGGGGGAGGAGAAAAACTGTTTTTT. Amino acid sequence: CATSTKTGGGEKLFF. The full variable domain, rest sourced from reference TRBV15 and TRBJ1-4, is DAMVIQNPRYQVTQFGKPVTLSCSQTLNHNVMYWYQQKSSQAPKLLFHYYDKDFNNEADTPDNFQSRRPNTSFCFLDIRSPGLGDTAMYLCATSTKTGGGEKLFFGSGTQLSVL.

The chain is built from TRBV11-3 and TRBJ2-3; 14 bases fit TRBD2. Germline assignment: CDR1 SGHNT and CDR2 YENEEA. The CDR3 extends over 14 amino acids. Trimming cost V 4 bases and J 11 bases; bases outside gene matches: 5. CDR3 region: CASSSGLAGALQYF. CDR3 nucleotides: TGTGCCAGCAGCTCGGGACTAGCGGGGGCCCTGCAGTATTTT.

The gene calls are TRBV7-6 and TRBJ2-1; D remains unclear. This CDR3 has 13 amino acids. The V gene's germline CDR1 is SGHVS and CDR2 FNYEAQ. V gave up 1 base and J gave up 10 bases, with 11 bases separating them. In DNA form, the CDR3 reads TGTGCCAGCAGCTTAGTGGTAGCTGGGGAGCAGTTCTTC. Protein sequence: CASSLVVAGEQFF.

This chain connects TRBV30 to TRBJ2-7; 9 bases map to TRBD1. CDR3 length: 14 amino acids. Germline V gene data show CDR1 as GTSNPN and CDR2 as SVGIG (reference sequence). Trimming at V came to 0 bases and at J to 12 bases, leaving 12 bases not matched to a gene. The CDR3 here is CAWSVKGTGYLLYF. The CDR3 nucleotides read TGTGCCTGGAGTGTAAAAGGGACAGGGTATTTGTTGTACTTC.